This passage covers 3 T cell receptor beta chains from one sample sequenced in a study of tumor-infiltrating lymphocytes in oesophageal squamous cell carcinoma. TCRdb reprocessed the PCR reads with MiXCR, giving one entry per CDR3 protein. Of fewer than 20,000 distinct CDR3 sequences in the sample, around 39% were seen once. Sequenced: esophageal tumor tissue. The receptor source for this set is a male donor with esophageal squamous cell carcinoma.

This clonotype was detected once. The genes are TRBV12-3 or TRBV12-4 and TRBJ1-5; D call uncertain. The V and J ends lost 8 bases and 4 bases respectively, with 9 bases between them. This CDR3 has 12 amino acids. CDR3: CASAGQNQPQHF. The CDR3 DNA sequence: TGTGCCAGCGCGGGCCAAAATCAGCCCCAGCATTTT.

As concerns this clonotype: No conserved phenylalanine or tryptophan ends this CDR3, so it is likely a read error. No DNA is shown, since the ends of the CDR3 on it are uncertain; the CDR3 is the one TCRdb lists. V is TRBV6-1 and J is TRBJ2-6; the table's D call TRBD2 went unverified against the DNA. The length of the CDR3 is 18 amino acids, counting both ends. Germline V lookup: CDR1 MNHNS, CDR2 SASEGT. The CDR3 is CASILRAGGYNSEQYFGA.

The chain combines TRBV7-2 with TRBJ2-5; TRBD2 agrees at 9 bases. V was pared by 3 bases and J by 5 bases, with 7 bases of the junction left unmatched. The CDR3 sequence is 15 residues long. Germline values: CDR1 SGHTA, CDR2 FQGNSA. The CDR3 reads CASSLDSGSAETQYF. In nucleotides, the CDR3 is TGTGCCAGCAGCTTGGATAGCGGGAGTGCTGAGACCCAGTACTTC.